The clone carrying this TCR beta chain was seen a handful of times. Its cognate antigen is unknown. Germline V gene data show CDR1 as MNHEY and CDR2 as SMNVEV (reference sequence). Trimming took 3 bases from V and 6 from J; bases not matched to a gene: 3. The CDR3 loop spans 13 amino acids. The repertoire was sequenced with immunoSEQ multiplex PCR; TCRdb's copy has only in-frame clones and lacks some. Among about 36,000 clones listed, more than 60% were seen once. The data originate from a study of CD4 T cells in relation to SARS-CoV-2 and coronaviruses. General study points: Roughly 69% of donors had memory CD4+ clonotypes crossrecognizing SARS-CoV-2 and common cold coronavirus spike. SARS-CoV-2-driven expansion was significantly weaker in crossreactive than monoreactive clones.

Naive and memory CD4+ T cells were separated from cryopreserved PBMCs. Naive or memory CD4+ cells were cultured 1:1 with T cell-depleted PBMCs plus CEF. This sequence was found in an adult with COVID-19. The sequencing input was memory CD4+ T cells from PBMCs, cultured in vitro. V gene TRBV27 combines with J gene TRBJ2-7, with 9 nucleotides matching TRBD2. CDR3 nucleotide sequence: TGTGCCAGCAGTTTTACTAGCGGGTTCGAGCAGTACTTC. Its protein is CASSFTSGFEQYF.